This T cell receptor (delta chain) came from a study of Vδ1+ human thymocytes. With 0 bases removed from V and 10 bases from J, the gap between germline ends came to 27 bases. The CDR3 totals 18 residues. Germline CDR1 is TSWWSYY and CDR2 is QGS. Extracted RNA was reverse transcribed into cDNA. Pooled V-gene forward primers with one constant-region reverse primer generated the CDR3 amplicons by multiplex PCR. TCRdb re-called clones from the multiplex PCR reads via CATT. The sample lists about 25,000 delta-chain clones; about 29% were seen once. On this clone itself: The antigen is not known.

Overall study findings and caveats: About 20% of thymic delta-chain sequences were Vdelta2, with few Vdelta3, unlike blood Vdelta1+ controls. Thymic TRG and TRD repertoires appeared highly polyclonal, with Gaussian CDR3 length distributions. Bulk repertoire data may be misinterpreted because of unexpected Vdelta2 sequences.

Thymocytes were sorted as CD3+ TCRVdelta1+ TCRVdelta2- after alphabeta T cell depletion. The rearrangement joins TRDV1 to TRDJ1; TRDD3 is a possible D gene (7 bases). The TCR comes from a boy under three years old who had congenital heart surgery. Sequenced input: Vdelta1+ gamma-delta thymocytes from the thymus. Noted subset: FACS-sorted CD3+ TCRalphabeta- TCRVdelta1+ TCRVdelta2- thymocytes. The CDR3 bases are TGTGCTCTTGGGGAACTTGCCTTCCAGGTACTGGGGACGACGGGACTCATCTTT. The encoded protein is CALGELAFQVLGTTGLIF.